Below, 16 T cell receptor beta chains from the same sample are listed, as sequenced in a study of T cell clonotyping in hematopoietic cell transplantation. TCRdb's copy holds only in-frame clones and misses some; the assay was immunoSEQ multiplex PCR. The sample has 10,000 to 15,000 clones, roughly four fifths seen once. The sequences come from PBMCs, collected 100 days after allogeneic stem cell transplant. These receptor sequences come from a female patient in her thirties or forties who had an allogeneic stem cell transplant from a related donor, so T cells may come from the graft donor. Some clones in this sample may be carry-over from other donors' samples.

The chain uses TRBV14 and TRBJ2-7; 9 nucleotides line up with TRBD1. The germline CDR1 and CDR2 sequences are SGHDN and FVKESK. V lost 4 bases, J lost 2 bases, and 15 bases stayed unmatched. The CDR3 runs to 18 residues. The CDR3: CASSPPGGTGIGAYEQYF. CDR3 bases: TGTGCCAGCAGCCCGCCCGGCGGGACAGGGATTGGGGCCTACGAGCAGTACTTC.

This clone was seen more than once but under ten times. This chain joins TRBV7-8 and TRBJ1-4, with D maybe TRBD1 (5 bases). Trimming took off 1 base at V and 7 bases at J, with 7 bases between the two ends. This CDR3 comprises 13 residues. Looked up from germline, CDR1 is SGHVS and CDR2 is FQNEAQ. The CDR3 DNA reads as TGTGCCAGCAGCTTAGGGGGGGGTGAAAAACTGTTTTTT. As protein: CASSLGGGEKLFF.

The gene calls are TRBV6-5 and TRBJ2-3, with 8 positions matching TRBD2. The CDR3 is 11 amino acids. Germline V lookup: CDR1 MNHEY, CDR2 SVGAGI. Written as DNA, the CDR3 is TGTACTAGCGGTAGCACAGATACGCAGTATTTT. It codes for CTSGSTDTQYF.

This clone was recorded once. The chain uses TRBV5-1 and TRBJ1-1; no firm D call. V was cut by 2 bases and J by 0 bases, with 5 bases left in between. CDR3 length: 13 residues. Germline V gene data show CDR1 as SGHRS and CDR2 as YFSETQ. The CDR3 region is CASSFLLNTEAFF. Written as DNA, the CDR3 is TGCGCCAGCAGCTTCTTATTGAACACTGAAGCTTTCTTT.

This clone was found once. V gene TRBV5-4 combines with J gene TRBJ1-4; D gene unclear. In germline, CDR1 is SGHNT, CDR2 YYREEE (reference sequence). The CDR3 spans 14 residues. V shed 1 base and J shed 6 bases, with 10 bases lying between them. CDR3 amino acids: CASSLSGHHEKLFF. In nucleotides, the CDR3 is TGTGCCAGCAGCTTGTCTGGGCACCATGAAAAACTGTTTTTT.

This chain uses TRBV4-3 with TRBJ2-7; 7 bases align to TRBD2. Per germline, CDR1 LGHNA and CDR2 YSLEER. The CDR3 loop spans 13 amino acids. V was pared by 5 bases and J by 6 bases, with 7 bases of the junction left unmatched. The CDR3 sequence is CASSGQWGGEQYF. DNA for the CDR3: TGCGCCAGCAGCGGGCAATGGGGGGGCGAGCAGTACTTC.

This clone was found once. V gene TRBV5-1 combines with J gene TRBJ1-1, with D unclear. Germline CDR1 SGHRS, CDR2 YFSETQ. CDR3 length: 14 amino acids. V lost 0 bases to trimming and J lost 3 bases, with 9 bases between them. DNA for the CDR3: TGCGCCAGCAGCTTGGTTGGGATCTACACTGAAGCTTTCTTT. Protein product: CASSLVGIYTEAFF. The full variable domain, in which reference TRBV5-1 and TRBJ1-1 provide the parts outside the CDR3, is KAGVTQTPRYLIKTRGQQVTLSCSPISGHRSVSWYQQTPGQGLQFLFEYFSETQRNKGNFPGRFSGRQFSNSRSEMNVSTLELGDSALYLCASSLVGIYTEAFFGQGTRLTVV.

The rearrangement joins TRBV6-5 to TRBJ2-1, with 7 bases fitting TRBD1. Germline trimming cut 6 bases from V and 4 bases from J; bases unmatched to any gene: 9. CDR3 length: 15 residues. Germline loops: CDR1 MNHEY, CDR2 SVGAGI. This chain's CDR3 is CASSSTGDPYNEQFF. The CDR3 DNA reads as TGTGCCAGCAGCTCTACAGGGGACCCATACAATGAGCAGTTCTTC.

The V gene is TRBV7-7, the J gene TRBJ2-7; tentative D call: TRBD2 (5 bases). The CDR3 runs 13 residues. Trimming removed 5 bases at V and 3 bases at J, with 11 bases between. Germline V lookup: CDR1 SSHAT, CDR2 FNYEAQ (reference sequence). CDR3 bases: TGTGCCAGCAGCCCCCAACTAGGCTACGAGCAGTACTTC. It codes for CASSPQLGYEQYF.

The CDR3 DNA reads as TGTGCCAGCAGTGTAGACAGGGCCGGAAACACCATATATTTT. This gives the protein CASSVDRAGNTIYF. The V gene is TRBV2, the J gene TRBJ1-3; 7 bases are shared with TRBD1. CDR3 length: 14 amino acids. V was clipped by 4 bases and J by 4 bases; unmatched bases: 4. In germline, CDR1 is SNHLY, CDR2 FYNNEI. The complete variable domain, with remaining parts taken from reference TRBV2 and TRBJ1-3, reads EPEVTQTPSHQVTQMGQEVILRCVPISNHLYFYWYRQILGQKVEFLVSFYNNEISEKSEIFDDQFSVERPDGSNFTLKIRSTKLEDSAMYFCASSVDRAGNTIYFGEGSWLTVV.

This chain joins TRBV30 and TRBJ1-6; 12 bases are a match to TRBD1. The CDR3 is 15 residues long. Germline trimming cut 3 bases from V and 14 bases from J; bases unmatched to any gene: 11. Germline CDR1 is GTSNPN and CDR2 is SVGIG (reference sequence). The CDR3 coding sequence is TGTGCCTGGAGAGGCAAAACGGGACAGGGGGCATCCCTCCACTTT. Encoded protein: CAWRGKTGQGASLHF.

This clone was counted a single time. This chain uses TRBV7-8 with TRBJ2-3; 8 bases fit TRBD1. In germline, CDR1 is SGHVS, CDR2 FQNEAQ. J lost 5 bases, V lost 1 base, and 8 bases had no gene match. This CDR3 has 16 residues. DNA of the CDR3: TGTGCCAGCAGCTTAGAGTGGACAGGGAGAATAGATACGCAGTATTTT. It yields the protein CASSLEWTGRIDTQYF.

The chain links TRBV6-6 to TRBJ2-5, with D unresolved. The CDR3 runs to 11 residues. Germline V CDR1 and CDR2: MNHNY, SVGAGI (reference sequence). Trimming removed 8 bases from V and 5 bases from J, with 9 bases in between. CDR3 sequence (DNA): TGTGCCAGCGCCCTTGGGGAGACCCAGTACTTC. Translating it yields CASALGETQYF.

This chain links TRBV11-2 with TRBJ2-5; 8 nucleotides align to TRBD2. Germline CDR1 is SGHAT and CDR2 is FQNNGV. The CDR3 length is 15 residues. V lost 7 bases and J lost 5; bases outside the gene matches: 12. The CDR3 DNA reads as TGTGCCAGCATCCCACGCCGGGGGGGGCGGGAGACCCAGTACTTC. Translation gives CASIPRRGGRETQYF.

This clone was counted a few times. The chain recombines TRBV6-1 with TRBJ1-1, with D hard to call. The V end lost 4 bases, the J end lost 4 bases, and 16 bases lay between the germline ends. Germline CDR1 reads MNHNS; CDR2 reads SASEGT. This CDR3 spans 15 amino acids. The CDR3 is CASSGQLDSGTEAFF. CDR3 DNA sequence: TGTGCCAGCAGTGGCCAGCTCGATTCCGGCACTGAAGCTTTCTTT.

The rearrangement links TRBV30 to TRBJ2-7; D is perhaps TRBD1 (5 bases). Germline V CDR1 and CDR2: GTSNPN, SVGIG (reference sequence). V was clipped by 5 bases and J by 6 bases, with 14 bases between them. The CDR3 contains 12 residues. The DNA of the CDR3 is TGTGCCTGGGTCGTCGGCAGGGTCGAGCAGTACTTC. Protein product: CAWVVGRVEQYF.